This entry is about one TCR beta chain. Germline-derived CDR1 and CDR2 are SGHVS and FQNEAQ. The CDR3 is made up of 12 amino acids. V dropped 3 bases and J dropped 5 bases, with 7 bases sitting between them. These data come from a study of blood T cell repertoires in COVID-19. Study members were between roughly 18 and 89 years old and lived in approximately 25 US regions. Cohorts were based on clinical histories the participants reported. Libraries were prepared by immunoSEQ multiplex PCR; TCRdb keeps only in-frame clonotypes and omits some of them. The data contain 400,000 to 550,000 clones, nearly 90% of them singletons.

Sequenced material: PBMCs or T cells enriched from blood (not recorded which). The genes are TRBV7-8 and TRBJ2-5; D is undetermined. This TCR came from a woman aged 18 to 35 with acute COVID-19. CDR3 in amino acids: CASSFTRETQYF. CDR3 bases: TGTGCCAGCAGCTTTACCCGGGAGACCCAGTACTTC.